This T cell receptor (beta chain) originates from a study of vaccination effects on CD4 cells after COVID-19. Turning to the study itself: Two-dose vaccination with either BNT162b2 or mRNA-1273 was given to the participants.

Details on this clone: Its antigen remains unidentified.

TCRdb's table, derived via immunoSEQ multiplex PCR, lists solely in-frame clones and lacks some. The top ten hold roughly 8.7% of the sample, which has 45,000 or so clones, approximately 81% seen once. V was shortened by 4 bases and J by 2 bases, with 18 bases between the two germline ends. This CDR3 spans 16 amino acids. Germline V lookup: CDR1 SGHRS, CDR2 YFSETQ. After roughly 9 days in culture, the CD4+ T cells were isolated. Study-level findings and limits: In convalescent patients, vaccine-induced clones largely differed from infection-induced clones.

V gene TRBV5-1 combines with J gene TRBJ2-5, with TRBD1 as a possible D gene (6 bases). This receptor was identified in a human donor who had a prior SARS-CoV-2 infection. Specimen: CD4+ T cells from PBMCs cultured without peptide, collected before COVID-19 vaccination. CDR3 in amino acids: CASSGGHQSQQETQYF. CDR3 nucleotide sequence: TGCGCCAGCAGCGGGGGACACCAGTCCCAACAAGAGACCCAGTACTTC.